Presented here are 23 T cell receptor beta chains from one specimen sequenced in a study of T cell responses to AZD1222 COVID-19 vaccine. The assay was immunoSEQ multiplex PCR, and TCRdb's table has in-frame clones only and misses some. This sample has 150,000 to 200,000 clones; over 85% occur once, and the top ten carry roughly 1%. Material: peripheral blood, obtained 28 days after the second dose of the MenACWY control vaccine. These TCRs come from an adult who received the MenACWY meningococcal vaccine as a control.

The count of this clone is one. This chain connects TRBV7-2 to TRBJ1-3, with D maybe TRBD1 (6 bases). V was pared by 1 base and J by 0 bases, with 10 bases between. The CDR3 spans 16 residues. Germline CDR1 is SGHTA and CDR2 is FQGNSA. CDR3 protein: CASSLGDRTSGNTIYF. The DNA for the CDR3 is TGTGCCAGCAGCTTAGGAGACAGGACCTCTGGAAACACCATATATTTT.

This sequence joins TRBV28 and TRBJ2-5; 8 nucleotides match TRBD2. Germline V gives CDR1 MDHEN, CDR2 SYDVKM. Trimming took 2 bases from V and 1 from J; bases not matched to a gene: 3. This CDR3 has 15 amino acids. The CDR3 coding sequence is TGTGCCAGCAGTTTAAGGCGGGGGGCCCAAGAGACCCAGTACTTC. Translating gives CASSLRRGAQETQYF.

The chain carries TRBV6-5 and TRBJ1-5, with D perhaps matching TRBD1 (5 bases). CDR1 is MNHEY and CDR2 is SVGAGI in the germline V gene. V was clipped by 2 bases and J by 1 base, with 9 bases between them. This CDR3 is 15 amino acids long. DNA of the CDR3: TGTGCCAGCAGTTACAGGGGTGAGAGCAATCAGCCCCAGCATTTT. It yields the protein CASSYRGESNQPQHF.

V usage is TRBV7-8 and J usage is TRBJ2-1, with 12 bases identical to TRBD1. J lost 6 bases, V lost 1 base, and 4 bases had no gene match. Germline CDR1 reads SGHVS; CDR2 reads FQNEAQ. CDR3 size: 16 residues. DNA for the CDR3: TGTGCCAGCAGCTTAGTCGGGGACAGGGGGCGCAATGAGCAGTTCTTC. Encoded protein: CASSLVGDRGRNEQFF.

The gene calls are TRBV28 and TRBJ1-5; 9 bases agree with TRBD1. The germline V gene has CDR1 MDHEN and CDR2 SYDVKM. The CDR3 spans 16 residues. V lost 4 bases, J lost 6 bases, and 10 bases stayed unmatched. The CDR3 sequence: CASSYEGQGKGQPQHF. The CDR3 region has the DNA TGTGCCAGCAGTTATGAGGGACAGGGCAAGGGTCAGCCCCAGCATTTT.

A word on this clone: A read error may produce the germline difference seen at one junction end. The rearrangement uses TRBV3-1 (or the pseudogene TRBV3-2) and TRBJ1-2; D unclear. CDR3 length equals 14 residues. Germline V gene data show CDR1 as LGHDT and CDR2 as YNNKEL (reference sequence). CDR3 residues: CASSHSSSPQFAPF. Here the CDR3 DNA reads TGTGCCAGCAGCCATTCTTCCTCCCCTCAGTTTGCCCCCTTC.

The genes are TRBV25-1 and TRBJ1-5; D ambiguous. CDR3 length: 12 amino acids. Germline-derived CDR1 and CDR2 are MGHDK and SYGVNS. V gave up 6 bases and J gave up 2 bases, with 5 bases separating them. The CDR3 bases are TGTGCCAGCAGGGCTGGCAATCAGCCCCAGCATTTT. Its protein product is CASRAGNQPQHF.

The chain links TRBV7-2 to TRBJ1-6; D unresolved. The V gene's germline CDR1 is SGHTA and CDR2 FQGNSA. This CDR3 is 16 amino acids long. With 2 bases removed from V and 0 bases from J, the gap between germline ends came to 8 bases. The CDR3 DNA is TGTGCCAGCAGCTTAAGTCAGAGCTCCTATAATTCACCCCTCCACTTT. It yields the protein CASSLSQSSYNSPLHF. The complete variable domain, with remaining parts taken from reference TRBV7-2 and TRBJ1-6, reads GAGVSQSPSNKVTEKGKDVELRCDPISGHTALYWYRQSLGQGLEFLIYFQGNSAPDKSGLPSDRFSAERTGGSVSTLTIQRTQQEDSAVYLCASSLSQSSYNSPLHFGNGTRLTVT.

This chain joins TRBV6-2 or TRBV6-3 and TRBJ2-1; 10 bases are a match to TRBD2. The CDR3 contains 18 residues. Trimming cost V 5 bases and J 4 bases; bases outside gene matches: 14. Germline CDR1 and CDR2: MNHEY and SVGEGT. This chain's CDR3 is CASSPNLPLAGPYNEQFF. The CDR3, as DNA: TGTGCCAGCAGTCCGAACCTCCCACTAGCGGGGCCTTACAATGAGCAGTTCTTC.

The chain is built from TRBV6-2 or TRBV6-3 and TRBJ2-3; D is ambiguous. Trimming left V 5 bases short and J 9 bases short, with 18 bases between. CDR3 length: 14 amino acids. Germline V lookup: CDR1 MNHEY, CDR2 SVGEGT. CDR3 DNA sequence: TGTGCCAGCAGTCCCGGGCCAGACCGGAAGACGCAGTATTTT. Its translation: CASSPGPDRKTQYF.

The chain combines TRBV2 with TRBJ2-3; D is ambiguous. CDR3 length equals 11 residues. CDR1 is SNHLY and CDR2 is FYNNEI in the germline V gene. V lost 2 bases and J lost 6, with 3 bases in between. The CDR3 bases are TGTGCCAGCAGTGAATACGATACGCAGTATTTT. This codes for CASSEYDTQYF.

The chain couples TRBV2 to TRBJ2-3; 10 bases match TRBD2. Per germline, CDR1 SNHLY and CDR2 FYNNEI. J gave up 3 bases and V 6 bases, and 6 bases lay outside the gene matches. The length of the CDR3 is 15 residues. CDR3 sequence (DNA): TGTGCCAGCAGCGACGGACTAGCGGCTACAGATACGCAGTATTTT. Protein: CASSDGLAATDTQYF. Full variable domain (rest looked up from reference TRBV2 and TRBJ2-3): EPEVTQTPSHQVTQMGQEVILRCVPISNHLYFYWYRQILGQKVEFLVSFYNNEISEKSEIFDDQFSVERPDGSNFTLKIRSTKLEDSAMYFCASSDGLAATDTQYFGPGTRLTVL.

This rearrangement joins TRBV24-1 to TRBJ2-1; 7 positions agree with TRBD1. V was clipped by 12 bases and J by 1 base; unmatched bases: 8. The CDR3 loop spans 14 amino acids. Germline V gene data show CDR1 as KGHDR and CDR2 as SFDVKD. Written as DNA, the CDR3 is TGTGCCTCTAAAGACAGGGAATCCTACAATGAGCAGTTCTTC. This gives the protein CASKDRESYNEQFF.

This rearrangement joins TRBV28 to TRBJ1-5; possibly TRBD1 for D (6 bases). CDR1 and CDR2 from the germline V gene are MDHEN and SYDVKM. The V end lost 3 bases, the J end lost 0 bases, and 18 bases lay between the germline ends. CDR3 size: 18 residues. The CDR3 reads CASSFTQGGVNSNQPQHF. The CDR3 coding sequence is TGTGCCAGCAGTTTCACACAAGGGGGAGTAAATAGCAATCAGCCCCAGCATTTT.

In this sample, this clone turned up once. CDR3 sequence reads: CASRGTSSDNSPLHF. Written as DNA, the CDR3 is TGTGCCAGCAGGGGAACCTCGTCTGATAATTCACCCCTCCACTTT. The genes are TRBV6-4 and TRBJ1-6; D call uncertain. Germline V gene sequence: CDR1 MRHNA, CDR2 SNTAGT. Trimming took 6 bases from V and 5 from J, leaving 14 bases between them. This CDR3 comprises 15 residues.

V and J are TRBV19 and TRBJ1-1; D gene ambiguous. The CDR3 contains 17 residues. V was shortened by 5 bases and J by 1 base, with 20 bases between the two germline ends. Germline V gene lookup returns CDR1 LNHDA and CDR2 SQIVND (reference sequence). The CDR3: CASSPRHRGMGNTEAFF. For the CDR3, the DNA is TGTGCCAGTAGTCCCCGACACCGAGGAATGGGGAACACTGAAGCTTTCTTT. Supplemented by reference TRBV19 and TRBJ1-1, the full variable domain reads DGGITQSPKYLFRKEGQNVTLSCEQNLNHDAMYWYRQDPGQGLRLIYYSQIVNDFQKGDIAEGYSVSREKKESFPLTVTSAQKNPTAFYLCASSPRHRGMGNTEAFFGQGTRLTVV.

The chain employs TRBV7-9 and TRBJ1-5; 7 nucleotides align to TRBD1. The CDR3 loop spans 13 amino acids. Germline V gene data show CDR1 as SEHNR and CDR2 as FQNEAQ (reference sequence). J gave up 7 bases and V 5 bases, and 5 bases lay outside the gene matches. For the CDR3, the DNA is TGTGCCAGCAGCCTGGGACAGACGCAGCCCCAGCATTTT. Its protein is CASSLGQTQPQHF. Supplemented by reference TRBV7-9 and TRBJ1-5, the full variable domain reads DTGVSQNPRHKITKRGQNVTFRCDPISEHNRLYWYRQTLGQGPEFLTYFQNEAQLEKSRLLSDRFSAERPKGSFSTLEIQRTEQGDSAMYLCASSLGQTQPQHFGDGTRLSIL.

In DNA, the CDR3 is TGTGCCAGCACCCGTCTCGGGACATCGAACACTGAAGCTTTCTTT. The encoded protein is CASTRLGTSNTEAFF. The chain carries TRBV7-9 and TRBJ1-1, with D possibly being TRBD1 (6 bases). Deletions cut 7 bases from V and 1 base from J, with 16 bases between. This CDR3 has 15 residues. Per the germline V gene, CDR1 is SEHNR and CDR2 is FQNEAQ (reference sequence).

The chain carries TRBV18 and TRBJ1-5; no firm D call. Germline CDR1 reads KGHSH; CDR2 reads LQKENI. The CDR3 is 15 residues long. Trimming cost V 1 base and J 11 bases, with 18 bases left between them. In DNA, the CDR3 is TGTGCCAGCTCACCACAAAGCTCTAGATTGGCGGCCCAGCATTTT. Encoded protein: CASSPQSSRLAAQHF.

The CDR3 sequence: CASSLGPWSPLHF. In nucleotides, the CDR3 is TGTGCCAGCAGTTTGGGGCCCTGGTCACCCCTCCACTTT. The chain carries TRBV28 and TRBJ1-6, with a possible D match to TRBD1 (5 bases). V was cut by 3 bases and J by 10 bases, with 10 bases left in between. The CDR3 has 13 amino acids. CDR1 and CDR2 from the germline V gene are MDHEN and SYDVKM. The full variable domain, rest sourced from reference TRBV28 and TRBJ1-6, is DVKVTQSSRYLVKRTGEKVFLECVQDMDHENMFWYRQDPGLGLRLIYFSYDVKMKEKGDIPEGYSVSREKKERFSLILESASTNQTSMYLCASSLGPWSPLHFGNGTRLTVT.

The chain is built from TRBV19 and TRBJ1-5; D not resolved. The CDR3 is made up of 16 amino acids. Deletions cut 3 bases from V and 1 base from J, with 13 bases between. Per the germline V gene, CDR1 is LNHDA and CDR2 is SQIVND (reference sequence). The DNA of the CDR3 is TGTGCCAGTAGTATTAAGTCGGGCGGAAGCAATCAGCCCCAGCATTTT. This gives the protein CASSIKSGGSNQPQHF.

This clone appeared once. This chain connects TRBV12-3 or TRBV12-4 to TRBJ2-7; no clear D. V lost 2 bases, J lost 3 bases, and 8 bases lay in between. CDR3 size: 13 residues. The CDR3 loop reads CASSLSWGYEQYF. The DNA for the CDR3 is TGTGCCAGCAGTTTATCGTGGGGCTACGAGCAGTACTTC.

The chain's CDR3 is CASREIGSLHF. Here the CDR3 DNA reads TGTGCCAGCAGGGAAATTGGGTCCCTCCACTTT. This chain connects TRBV12-3 or TRBV12-4 to TRBJ1-6; no reliable D call. Between the trimmed V and J ends, which lost 6 bases and 14 bases, there was a span of 11 bases. CDR3 length: 11 residues.